This T cell receptor beta chain was documented in a study of molecular identifiers for immune sequencing clone quantification. A word on this clonotype: Antigen: not known.

A CD8+CD4-CCR7+CD45RA+ phenotype served as the sorting definition for naive CD8 T cells. Study-wide points: Jurkat TCR RNA from one cell was spiked into around 1 million naive cells, and it was reportedly detectable there.

Per the germline V gene, CDR1 is KGHSH and CDR2 is LQKENI. Trimming removed 3 bases from V and 6 bases from J; junction bases left unmatched: 5. The CDR3 covers 16 residues. Via MiXCR, TCRdb re-called the PCR reads, giving one row per CDR3 protein. The data contain about 320,000 distinct CDR3 sequences, 24% of them singletons. This TCR derives from a human donor in good health. Some libraries in this study had Jurkat cell RNA spiked in. V and J are TRBV18 and TRBJ2-3; 14 bases line up with TRBD2. Input material: naive CD8+ T cells from blood, with Jurkat cell RNA spiked in. Subset in this sample: FACS-sorted CD8+CD4-CCR7+CD45RA+ naive T cells. CDR3 in amino acids: CASSPGTSGGLDTQYF. Written as DNA, the CDR3 is TGTGCCAGCTCACCCGGGACTAGCGGGGGCCTGGATACGCAGTATTTT.